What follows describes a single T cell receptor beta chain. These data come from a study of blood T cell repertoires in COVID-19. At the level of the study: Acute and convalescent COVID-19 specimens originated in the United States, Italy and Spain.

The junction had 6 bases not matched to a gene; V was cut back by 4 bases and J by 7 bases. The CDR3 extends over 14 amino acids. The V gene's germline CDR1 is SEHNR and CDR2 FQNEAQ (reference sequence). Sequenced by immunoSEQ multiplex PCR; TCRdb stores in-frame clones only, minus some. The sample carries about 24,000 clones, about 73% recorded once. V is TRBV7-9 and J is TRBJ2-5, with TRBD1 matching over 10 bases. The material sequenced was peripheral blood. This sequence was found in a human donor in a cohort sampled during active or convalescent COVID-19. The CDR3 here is CASSYDRGHGTQYF. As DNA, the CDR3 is TGTGCCAGCAGCTACGACAGGGGGCACGGGACCCAGTACTTC.